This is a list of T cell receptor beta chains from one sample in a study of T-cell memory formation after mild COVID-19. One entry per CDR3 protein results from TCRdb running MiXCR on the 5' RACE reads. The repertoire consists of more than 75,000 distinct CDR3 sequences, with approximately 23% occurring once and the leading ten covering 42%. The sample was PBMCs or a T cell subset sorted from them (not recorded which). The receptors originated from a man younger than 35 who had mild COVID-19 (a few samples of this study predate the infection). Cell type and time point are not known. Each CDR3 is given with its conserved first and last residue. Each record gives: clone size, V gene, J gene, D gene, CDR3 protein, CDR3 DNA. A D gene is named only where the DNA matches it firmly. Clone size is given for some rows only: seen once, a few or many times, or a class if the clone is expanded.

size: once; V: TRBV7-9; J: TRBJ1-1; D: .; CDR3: CASSLYRAGAEAFF; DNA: TGTGCCAGCAGCCTTTATAGGGCCGGGGCTGAAGCTTTCTTT
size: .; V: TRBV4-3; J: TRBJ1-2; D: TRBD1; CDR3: CASSQGAGGSYGYTF; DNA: TGCGCCAGCAGCCAAGGGGCAGGGGGCAGCTATGGCTACACCTTC
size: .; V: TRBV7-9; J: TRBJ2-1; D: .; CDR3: CASSDADNEQFF; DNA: TGTGCCAGCAGCGATGCCGACAATGAGCAGTTCTTC
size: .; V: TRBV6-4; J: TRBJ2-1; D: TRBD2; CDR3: CASSETSSNEQFF; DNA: TGTGCCAGCAGTGAGACTAGCAGCAATGAGCAGTTCTTC
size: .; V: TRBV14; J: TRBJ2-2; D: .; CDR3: CASSQGTVNTGELFF; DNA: TGTGCCAGCAGCCAAGGGACAGTGAACACCGGGGAGCTGTTTTTT
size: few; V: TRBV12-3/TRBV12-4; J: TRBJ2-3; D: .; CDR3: CASRAGLGTDTQYF; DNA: TGTGCCAGCAGGGCAGGGTTAGGCACAGATACGCAGTATTTT
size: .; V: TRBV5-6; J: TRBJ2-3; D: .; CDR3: CASSFETVGGPDTQYF; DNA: TGTGCCAGCAGCTTTGAGACCGTGGGTGGACCAGATACGCAGTATTTT
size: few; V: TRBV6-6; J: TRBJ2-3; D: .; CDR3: CASSFPQTTVSTDTQYF; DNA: TGTGCCAGCAGCTTCCCTCAGACGACAGTCAGCACAGATACGCAGTATTTT
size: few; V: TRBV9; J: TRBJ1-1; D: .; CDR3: CASSLRVNTEAFF; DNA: TGTGCCAGCAGCTTAAGGGTGAACACTGAAGCTTTCTTT
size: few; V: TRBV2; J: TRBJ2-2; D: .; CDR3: CASSSNGVGDGELFF; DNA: TGTGCCAGCAGCAGTAACGGGGTTGGGGATGGGGAGCTGTTTTTT
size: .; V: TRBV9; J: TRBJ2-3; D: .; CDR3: CASSVLGGTDTQYF; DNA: TGTGCCAGCAGCGTCCTCGGTGGAACAGATACGCAGTATTTT
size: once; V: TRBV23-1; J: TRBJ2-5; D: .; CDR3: CASSQSRTGETQYF; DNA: TGCGCCAGCAGTCAATCGCGTACAGGAGAGACCCAGTACTTC
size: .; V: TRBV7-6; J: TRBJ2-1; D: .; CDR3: CASSLVGREQFF; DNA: TGTGCCAGCAGCTTAGTGGGGAGGGAGCAGTTCTTC
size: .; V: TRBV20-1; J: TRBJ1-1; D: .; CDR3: CSARGRGVNTEAFF; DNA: TGCAGTGCTAGGGGGCGAGGGGTTAACACTGAAGCTTTCTTT
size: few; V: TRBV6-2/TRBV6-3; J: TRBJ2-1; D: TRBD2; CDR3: CASSYERGGPYNEQFF; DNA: TGTGCCAGCAGTTATGAGCGGGGGGGCCCTTACAATGAGCAGTTCTTC
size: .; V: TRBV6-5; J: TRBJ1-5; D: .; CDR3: CASSYSPSNQPQHF; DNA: TGTGCCAGCAGTTACTCCCCGAGCAATCAGCCCCAGCATTTT
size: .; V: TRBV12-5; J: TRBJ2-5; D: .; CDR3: CASAIGAIQETQYF; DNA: TGTGCTAGTGCCATTGGCGCTATACAAGAGACCCAGTACTTC
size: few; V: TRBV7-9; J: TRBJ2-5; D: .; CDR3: CASSFTVQETQYF; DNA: TGTGCCAGCAGCTTTACAGTCCAAGAGACCCAGTACTTC
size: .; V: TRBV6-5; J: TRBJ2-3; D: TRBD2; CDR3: CASSYSTQLAERTDTQYF; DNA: TGTGCCAGCAGTTACTCGACCCAACTAGCGGAACGCACAGATACGCAGTATTTT
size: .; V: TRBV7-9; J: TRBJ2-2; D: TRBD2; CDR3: CASPLGGEQNTGELFF; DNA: TGTGCCAGCCCGCTCGGGGGGGAACAGAACACCGGGGAGCTGTTTTTT
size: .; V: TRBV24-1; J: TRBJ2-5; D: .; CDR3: CATSDRRGTQYF; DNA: TGTGCCACCAGTGATCGCCGGGGGACCCAGTACTTC
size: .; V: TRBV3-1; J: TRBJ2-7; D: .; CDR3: CASSQGTPYEQYF; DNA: TGTGCCAGCAGCCAAGGGACCCCCTACGAGCAGTACTTC
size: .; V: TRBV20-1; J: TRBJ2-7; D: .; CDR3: CSARDRAGLYEQYF; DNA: TGCAGTGCTAGAGATAGGGCAGGTCTCTACGAGCAGTACTTC
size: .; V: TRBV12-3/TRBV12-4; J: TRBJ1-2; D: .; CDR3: CASSFRVNYGYTF; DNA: TGTGCCAGCAGTTTTAGGGTCAACTATGGCTACACCTTC
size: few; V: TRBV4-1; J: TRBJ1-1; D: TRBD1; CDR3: CASSFRQGARTEAFF; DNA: TGCGCCAGCAGCTTCCGACAGGGGGCGCGAACTGAAGCTTTCTTT
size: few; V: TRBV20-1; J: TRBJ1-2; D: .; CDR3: CSAPFGIINYGYTF; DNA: TGCAGTGCTCCCTTCGGGATCATTAACTATGGCTACACCTTC
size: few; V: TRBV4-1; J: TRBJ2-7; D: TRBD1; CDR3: CASSLYSTGTSYEQYF; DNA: TGCGCCAGCAGCCTGTATTCGACAGGGACCTCCTACGAGCAGTACTTC
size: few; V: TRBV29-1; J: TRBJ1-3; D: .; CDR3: CSVLTSSGNTIYF; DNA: TGCAGCGTGCTCACGAGCTCTGGAAACACCATATATTTT
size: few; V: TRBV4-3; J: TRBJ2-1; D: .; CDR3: CASSQDNDEQFF; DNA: TGCGCCAGCAGCCAGGACAATGATGAGCAGTTCTTC
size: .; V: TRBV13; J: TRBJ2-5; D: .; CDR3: CASSFVGQGQYF; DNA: TGTGCCAGCAGCTTTGTAGGCCAGGGTCAGTACTTC
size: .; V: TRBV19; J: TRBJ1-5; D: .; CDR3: CASSIFSDSNQPQHF; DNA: TGTGCCAGTAGTATCTTCTCTGACAGCAATCAGCCCCAGCATTTT
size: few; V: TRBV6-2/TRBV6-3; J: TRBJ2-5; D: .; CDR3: CASSNQETQYF; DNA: TGTGCCAGCAGTAACCAAGAGACCCAGTACTTC
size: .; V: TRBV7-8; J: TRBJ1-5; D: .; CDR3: CASSFETDQPQHF; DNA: TGTGCCAGCAGCTTCGAGACGGATCAGCCCCAGCATTTT
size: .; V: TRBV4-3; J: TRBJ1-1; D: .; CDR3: CASSQGGDDRAFF; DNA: TGCGCCAGCAGCCAAGGGGGGGATGATCGGGCTTTCTTT
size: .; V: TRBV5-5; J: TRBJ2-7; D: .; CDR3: CASSSTRTEQYF; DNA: TGTGCCAGCAGCTCGACAAGGACGGAGCAGTACTTC
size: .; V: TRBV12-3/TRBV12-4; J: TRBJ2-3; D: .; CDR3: CASNPASYDTQYF; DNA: TGTGCCAGCAACCCGGCTAGTTACGATACGCAGTATTTT
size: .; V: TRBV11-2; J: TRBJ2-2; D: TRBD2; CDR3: CASSFLTTSVTGELFF; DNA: TGTGCCAGCAGCTTCCTCACGACTAGCGTCACCGGGGAGCTGTTTTTT
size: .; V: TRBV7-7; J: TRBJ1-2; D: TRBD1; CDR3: CASSQIGGDGYTF; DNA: TGTGCTAGCAGCCAAATAGGGGGCGATGGCTACACCTTC
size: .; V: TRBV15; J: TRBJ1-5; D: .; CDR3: CATSPQGQPQHF; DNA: TGTGCCACCAGCCCACAGGGACAGCCCCAGCATTTT
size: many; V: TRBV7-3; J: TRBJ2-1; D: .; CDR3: CASSLGQGLYNEQFF; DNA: TGTGCCAGCAGCTTAGGTCAGGGCCTGTACAATGAGCAGTTCTTC
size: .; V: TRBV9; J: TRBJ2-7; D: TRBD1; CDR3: CASSGLSPGTGGEQYF; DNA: TGTGCCAGCAGCGGATTAAGTCCCGGGACAGGCGGCGAGCAGTACTTC